These 3 T cell receptor beta chains share one sample of origin, sequenced in a study of blood T cell repertoires in COVID-19. Using immunoSEQ multiplex PCR, the repertoire was profiled, and TCRdb retains in-frame clones only, with some absent. The sample includes about 210,000 clones, around 87% of them seen just once. Sequenced material: PBMCs or T cells enriched from blood (not recorded which). All receptors derive from a man between 25 and 39 years old in a cohort exposed to, infected with or recovered from COVID-19 (not recorded which).

The rearrangement links TRBV28 to TRBJ2-3, with TRBD1 as a possible D gene (5 bases). The ends were cut back, 3 bases at V and 5 bases at J, with 15 bases in the middle. The germline V gene encodes CDR1 MDHEN and CDR2 SYDVKM. The CDR3 contains 15 residues. DNA of the CDR3: TGTGCCAGCAGTTTTATCCCAGGGTGGGGAGATACGCAGTATTTT. It encodes CASSFIPGWGDTQYF.

The chain carries TRBV27 and TRBJ1-1; 7 bases are shared with TRBD1. V was pared by 3 bases and J by 1 base, with 2 bases of the junction left unmatched. The CDR3 runs 14 residues. Germline V gene data show CDR1 as MNHEY and CDR2 as SMNVEV (reference sequence). CDR3 sequence reads: CASSFGTANTEAFF. As DNA, the CDR3 is TGTGCCAGCAGTTTCGGGACAGCGAACACTGAAGCTTTCTTT.

V is TRBV12-3 or TRBV12-4 and J is TRBJ2-7; D call uncertain. The CDR3 extends over 13 amino acids. The germline V and J ends were trimmed by 3 bases and 0 bases, with 6 bases remaining between them. DNA of the CDR3: TGTGCCAGCAGTTTGACTGCCTCCTACGAGCAGTACTTC. This gives the protein CASSLTASYEQYF.